These 5 T cell receptor beta chains came from one sample sequenced in a study of PD-1 blockade in classical Hodgkin lymphoma (TCRdb year 2020). Reading the label with the study, this specimen's time point is: newly diagnosed, previously untreated cHL patient sample. Magnetic negative selection with a Miltenyi CD8+ T cell isolation kit was used to purify CD8+ T cells from thawed PBMCs. The protocol used for the library was the immunoSEQ multiplex PCR assay. Sourced from immuneACCESS, this table was stored by TCRdb with only in-frame sequences that have V and J called. A share of the clones is absent; for the studies checked, an unresolved V gene accounts for under half, and the remainder has no known explanation. Recorded for this sample are some 5,400 clones; 86% of them occurred a single time. The ten largest account for 20% to 25% of the sample. Sequenced input: CD8+ T cells from blood. The receptors derive from a human donor with classical Hodgkin lymphoma.

The CDR3: CAWSVSWEGGYEQYF. The CDR3 DNA follows: TGTGCCTGGAGTGTTAGTTGGGAAGGTGGGTACGAGCAGTACTTC. This chain links TRBV30 with TRBJ2-7, with no clear D. There are 15 residues in the CDR3. The V end was cut by 0 bases, the J end by 4 bases, with 16 bases between. Germline V lookup: CDR1 GTSNPN, CDR2 SVGIG (reference sequence).

This chain links TRBV7-6 with TRBJ1-2; D unclear. The CDR3 has 13 amino acids. Germline CDR1 SGHVS, CDR2 FNYEAQ. Trimming cost V 1 base and J 4 bases, with 7 bases left between them. As DNA, the CDR3 is TGTGCCAGCAGCTTAGGTGCGGTCTATGGCTACACCTTC. As protein: CASSLGAVYGYTF.

The chain carries TRBV27 and TRBJ1-5, with D unclear. Germline V CDR1 and CDR2: MNHEY, SMNVEV (reference sequence). V lost 2 bases, J lost 1 base, and 9 bases lay in between. The CDR3 has 15 amino acids. DNA of the CDR3: TGTGCCAGCAGTTTAGTTGGCAGGAGCAATCAGCCCCAGCATTTT. This encodes CASSLVGRSNQPQHF.

CDR3 coding DNA: TGTGCCAGCAGTTTAACAGTCCCCTACGAGCAGTACTTC. This encodes CASSLTVPYEQYF. The rearrangement links TRBV28 to TRBJ2-7; D is ambiguous. Germline loops: CDR1 MDHEN, CDR2 SYDVKM. The CDR3 contains 13 residues. V was shortened by 2 bases and J by 2 bases, with 7 bases between the two germline ends.

The genes are TRBV2 and TRBJ1-5; 9 bases map to TRBD1. The CDR3 contains 13 residues. The V and J ends lost 10 bases and 6 bases, in that order; junction bases with no gene match: 7. In germline, CDR1 is SNHLY, CDR2 FYNNEI. The CDR3 sequence: CATRGQGGQPQHF. DNA of the CDR3: TGTGCCACCCGGGGACAGGGAGGTCAGCCCCAGCATTTT.